This is a list of T cell receptor beta chains from one sample in a study of control samples from healthy donors and cancer patients. Clones were read by immunoSEQ multiplex PCR, and TCRdb kept only the in-frame ones, dropping some. The sample lists about 110,000 clones, 70% to 85% occurring once. Sequencing was performed on blood. These receptors were taken from a man aged 18 to 30 in good health. The CDR3 runs from the conserved cysteine through the conserved F or W. A D gene is named only where the DNA matches it firmly. Expanded clones get a size class; other rows say once, few or many, or leave the size out.

D gene: .; J gene: TRBJ2-6; clone size: .; V gene: TRBV24-1; CDR3 length: 16; CDR3 DNA: TGTGCCACCAGTGATTTCAGGGGCTCTGGGGCCAACGTCCTGACTTTC; CDR3 protein: CATSDFRGSGANVLTF
D gene: TRBD2; J gene: TRBJ2-5; clone size: .; V gene: TRBV11-2; CDR3 length: 19; CDR3 DNA: TGTGCCAGCAGCAAGACAATGGGAATAGCGGGGGGGGTGAGAGAGACCCAGTACTTC; CDR3 protein: CASSKTMGIAGGVRETQYF
D gene: TRBD1; J gene: TRBJ1-2; clone size: .; V gene: TRBV24-1; CDR3 length: 13; CDR3 DNA: TGTGCCGTGGATGCCGGGACAGGGCATGGCTACACCTTC; CDR3 protein: CAVDAGTGHGYTF
D gene: TRBD1; J gene: TRBJ2-3; clone size: .; V gene: TRBV25-1; CDR3 length: 14; CDR3 DNA: TGTGCCAGCAGTGGGACAGGGAGCACAGATACGCAGTATTTT; CDR3 protein: CASSGTGSTDTQYF
D gene: TRBD1; J gene: TRBJ2-1; clone size: .; V gene: TRBV18; CDR3 length: 15; CDR3 DNA: TGTGCCAGCTCGACCACCGGGACAGGGCCAAATGAGCAGTTCTTC; CDR3 protein: CASSTTGTGPNEQFF
D gene: .; J gene: TRBJ1-2; clone size: .; V gene: TRBV6-6; CDR3 length: 14; CDR3 DNA: TGTGCCAGCAGCCTCCTCGGGACAATCTCCGGCTACACCTTC; CDR3 protein: CASSLLGTISGYTF
D gene: .; J gene: TRBJ1-2; clone size: .; V gene: TRBV19; CDR3 length: 12; CDR3 DNA: TGTGCCAGTAGTACCCTGAGCTATGGCTACACCTTC; CDR3 protein: CASSTLSYGYTF
D gene: TRBD1; J gene: TRBJ2-2; clone size: .; V gene: TRBV5-5; CDR3 length: 15; CDR3 DNA: TGTGCCAGCAGCCCCACAGGGGGCGGGACCGGGGAGCTGTTTTTT; CDR3 protein: CASSPTGGGTGELFF
D gene: TRBD1; J gene: TRBJ1-1; clone size: .; V gene: TRBV6-5; CDR3 length: 14; CDR3 DNA: TGTGCCAGCAGTCAGGGACAGCTGAACACTGAAGCTTTCTTT; CDR3 protein: CASSQGQLNTEAFF
D gene: .; J gene: TRBJ1-2; clone size: .; V gene: TRBV4-1; CDR3 length: 15; CDR3 DNA: TGCGCCAGCAGCCAAGATCGGGAGGGTAACTATGGCTACACCTTC; CDR3 protein: CASSQDREGNYGYTF
D gene: .; J gene: TRBJ2-2; clone size: .; V gene: TRBV19; CDR3 length: 13; CDR3 DNA: TGTGCCAGTAGCCAAGGACCGGGCGGGGAGCTGTTTTTT; CDR3 protein: CASSQGPGGELFF
D gene: .; J gene: TRBJ2-3; clone size: few; V gene: TRBV2; CDR3 length: 16; CDR3 DNA: TGTGCCAGCAGTGTCACCCTCATGATGAATACAGATACGCAGTATTTT; CDR3 protein: CASSVTLMMNTDTQYF
D gene: .; J gene: TRBJ2-3; clone size: .; V gene: TRBV4-3; CDR3 length: 16; CDR3 DNA: TGCGCCAGCAGCCAAGAATGGGGATGGGGCACAGATACGCAGTATTTT; CDR3 protein: CASSQEWGWGTDTQYF
D gene: .; J gene: TRBJ1-2; clone size: .; V gene: TRBV4-1; CDR3 length: 15; CDR3 DNA: TGCGCCAGCAGCGAGTTCCCGGGGGTCAACTATGGCTACACCTTC; CDR3 protein: CASSEFPGVNYGYTF
D gene: TRBD1; J gene: TRBJ1-5; clone size: .; V gene: TRBV5-4; CDR3 length: 15; CDR3 DNA: TGTGCCAGCAGCAGAGGACAGGATCCCAATCAGCCCCAGCATTTT; CDR3 protein: CASSRGQDPNQPQHF
D gene: .; J gene: TRBJ2-3; clone size: .; V gene: TRBV28; CDR3 length: 15; CDR3 DNA: TGTGCCAGCAGGTTTTCAGGGGGGCGTCCGGATACGCAGTATTTT; CDR3 protein: CASRFSGGRPDTQYF
D gene: TRBD1; J gene: TRBJ1-1; clone size: .; V gene: TRBV6-2/TRBV6-3; CDR3 length: 14; CDR3 DNA: TGTGCCAGCAGTCGGGACAGAGTGAACACTGAAGCTTTCTTT; CDR3 protein: CASSRDRVNTEAFF
D gene: .; J gene: TRBJ1-1; clone size: .; V gene: TRBV2; CDR3 length: 12; CDR3 DNA: TGTGCCAGCAGCTCAGGTGAGGATGAAGCTTTCTTT; CDR3 protein: CASSSGEDEAFF
D gene: TRBD1; J gene: TRBJ1-1; clone size: .; V gene: TRBV14; CDR3 length: 16; CDR3 DNA: TGTGCCAGCAGCCAGAATATGGACAGGGAAGGGACTGAAGCTTTCTTT; CDR3 protein: CASSQNMDREGTEAFF
D gene: .; J gene: TRBJ1-1; clone size: .; V gene: TRBV30; CDR3 length: 12; CDR3 DNA: TGTGCCTGGAGCCCCAGGGATACTGAAGCTTTCTTT; CDR3 protein: CAWSPRDTEAFF
D gene: TRBD1; J gene: TRBJ1-2; clone size: .; V gene: TRBV5-1; CDR3 length: 14; CDR3 DNA: TGCGCCAGCAGCGGGACAGGGGGCAAGGATGGCTACACCTTC; CDR3 protein: CASSGTGGKDGYTF
D gene: .; J gene: TRBJ2-5; clone size: .; V gene: TRBV5-1; CDR3 length: 17; CDR3 DNA: TGCGCCAGCAGCTTGTGGGGACCCGGGACAAGCCAAGAGACCCAGTACTTC; CDR3 protein: CASSLWGPGTSQETQYF
D gene: .; J gene: TRBJ2-4; clone size: .; V gene: TRBV7-2; CDR3 length: 15; CDR3 DNA: TGTGCCAGCAGCGCCGGGGGGCCAGCCAAAAACATTCAGTACTTC; CDR3 protein: CASSAGGPAKNIQYF
D gene: TRBD2; J gene: TRBJ2-5; clone size: .; V gene: TRBV5-1; CDR3 length: 15; CDR3 DNA: TGCGCCAGCAGCATCGGACTAGCGGGGGAAGAGACCCAGTACTTC; CDR3 protein: CASSIGLAGEETQYF
D gene: TRBD1; J gene: TRBJ2-5; clone size: .; V gene: TRBV6-6; CDR3 length: 15; CDR3 DNA: TGTGCCAGCAGTTACTCGGCAGGGGGCAGGGGGACCCAGTACTTC; CDR3 protein: CASSYSAGGRGTQYF
D gene: .; J gene: TRBJ2-5; clone size: .; V gene: TRBV10-3; CDR3 length: 12; CDR3 DNA: TGTGCCATCAGTGACTTCCAAGAGACCCAGTACTTC; CDR3 protein: CAISDFQETQYF
D gene: .; J gene: TRBJ2-5; clone size: .; V gene: TRBV11-1; CDR3 length: 15; CDR3 DNA: TGTGCCAGCAGCTTACCTACAGGGAGGCAAGAGACCCAGTACTTC; CDR3 protein: CASSLPTGRQETQYF
D gene: .; J gene: TRBJ2-1; clone size: .; V gene: TRBV29-1; CDR3 length: 13; CDR3 DNA: TGCAGCGTTTCCAAGACTACGGGCAATGAGCAGTTCTTC; CDR3 protein: CSVSKTTGNEQFF
D gene: .; J gene: TRBJ1-5; clone size: .; V gene: TRBV4-2; CDR3 length: 15; CDR3 DNA: TGTGCCAGCAGCCAAGATCGAGGGGGAAGTCAGCCCCAGCATTTT; CDR3 protein: CASSQDRGGSQPQHF
D gene: .; J gene: TRBJ2-3; clone size: .; V gene: TRBV5-1; CDR3 length: 12; CDR3 DNA: TGCGCCAGCAGCTTGATCGCAGATACGCAGTATTTT; CDR3 protein: CASSLIADTQYF
D gene: TRBD2; J gene: TRBJ2-5; clone size: .; V gene: TRBV4-2; CDR3 length: 16; CDR3 DNA: TGTGCCAGCAGCCATTCCTTACGGCTAGCGGAAGAGACCCAGTACTTC; CDR3 protein: CASSHSLRLAEETQYF
D gene: .; J gene: TRBJ1-2; clone size: few; V gene: TRBV28; CDR3 length: 12; CDR3 DNA: TGTGCCAGCACCAACCAGGGAGTAGGCTACACCTTC; CDR3 protein: CASTNQGVGYTF
D gene: .; J gene: TRBJ1-1; clone size: .; V gene: TRBV12-5; CDR3 length: 15; CDR3 DNA: TGTGCTAGTGGTTTCGGGGGGTCCAGAGGGACTGAAGCTTTCTTT; CDR3 protein: CASGFGGSRGTEAFF
D gene: .; J gene: TRBJ1-6; clone size: .; V gene: TRBV9; CDR3 length: 16; CDR3 DNA: TGTGCCAGCAGCGTACGGGCGGGGTCTGCCAATTCACCCCTCCACTTT; CDR3 protein: CASSVRAGSANSPLHF
D gene: .; J gene: TRBJ1-1; clone size: .; V gene: TRBV12-3/TRBV12-4; CDR3 length: 13; CDR3 DNA: TGTGCCAGCAGTTTGGCCATGCGAACTGAAGCTTTCTTT; CDR3 protein: CASSLAMRTEAFF
D gene: .; J gene: TRBJ1-3; clone size: .; V gene: TRBV5-5; CDR3 length: 16; CDR3 DNA: TGTGCCAGCAGCTCGGGACACCCAGCCTCTGGAAACACCATATATTTT; CDR3 protein: CASSSGHPASGNTIYF
D gene: .; J gene: TRBJ2-3; clone size: .; V gene: TRBV7-2; CDR3 length: 13; CDR3 DNA: TGTGCCAGCAGCCGGCCTCCGACAGATACGCAGTATTTT; CDR3 protein: CASSRPPTDTQYF
D gene: .; J gene: TRBJ1-1; clone size: .; V gene: TRBV5-5; CDR3 length: 17; CDR3 DNA: TGTGCCAGCAGTTTAGGGCGGGGCTCACGATCCGATAGTGAAGCTTTCTTT; CDR3 protein: CASSLGRGSRSDSEAFF
D gene: TRBD1; J gene: TRBJ1-6; clone size: .; V gene: TRBV10-2; CDR3 length: 15; CDR3 DNA: TGCGCCAGCAGGGACAGGGGAGGAAGCAATTCACCCCTCCACTTT; CDR3 protein: CASRDRGGSNSPLHF
D gene: .; J gene: TRBJ2-7; clone size: .; V gene: TRBV11-2; CDR3 length: 13; CDR3 DNA: TGTGCCAGCAGCTTAGGTTGGGGAGGCGAGCAGTACTTC; CDR3 protein: CASSLGWGGEQYF
D gene: .; J gene: TRBJ1-1; clone size: .; V gene: TRBV5-5; CDR3 length: 16; CDR3 DNA: TGTGCCAGCAGCTTGGATGCGGGGAGCAGGGGCACTGAAGCTTTCTTT; CDR3 protein: CASSLDAGSRGTEAFF
D gene: .; J gene: TRBJ1-5; clone size: once; V gene: TRBV7-2; CDR3 length: 14; CDR3 DNA: TGTGCCAGCAGTCGCAGGGGAGATGGTCAGCCCCAGCATTTT; CDR3 protein: CASSRRGDGQPQHF
D gene: TRBD1; J gene: TRBJ1-5; clone size: .; V gene: TRBV5-5; CDR3 length: 17; CDR3 DNA: TGTGCCAGCAGCTTACGAAATCCGGGACAGGGCAATCAGCCCCAGCATTTT; CDR3 protein: CASSLRNPGQGNQPQHF
D gene: TRBD1; J gene: TRBJ2-1; clone size: .; V gene: TRBV28; CDR3 length: 15; CDR3 DNA: TGTGCCAGCAGTTCGGCCGGGACAGGGGGGGATGAGCAGTTCTTC; CDR3 protein: CASSSAGTGGDEQFF
D gene: TRBD1; J gene: TRBJ2-2; clone size: .; V gene: TRBV19; CDR3 length: 16; CDR3 DNA: TGTGCCAGTAGTATCACAGGGGGCCATGTCACCGGGGAGCTGTTTTTT; CDR3 protein: CASSITGGHVTGELFF
D gene: TRBD2; J gene: TRBJ2-1; clone size: .; V gene: TRBV24-1; CDR3 length: 13; CDR3 DNA: TGTGCCACCAGTGATTTCAGCGGGGCGGGCGAGTTCTTC; CDR3 protein: CATSDFSGAGEFF
D gene: .; J gene: TRBJ1-3; clone size: once; V gene: TRBV7-2; CDR3 length: 16; CDR3 DNA: TGTGCCAGCAGCCCTAGCCGGGGTCTGAAAGGAAACACCATATATTTT; CDR3 protein: CASSPSRGLKGNTIYF
D gene: TRBD1; J gene: TRBJ1-1; clone size: .; V gene: TRBV3-1/TRBV3-2; CDR3 length: 14; CDR3 DNA: TGTGCCAGCAGCCGGGACAGGGGGCTTACTGAAGCTTTCTTT; CDR3 protein: CASSRDRGLTEAFF
D gene: .; J gene: TRBJ1-1; clone size: .; V gene: TRBV30; CDR3 length: 13; CDR3 DNA: TGTGCCTGGAGTGTGTCTGGGGGCACTGAAGCTTTCTTT; CDR3 protein: CAWSVSGGTEAFF
D gene: .; J gene: TRBJ1-1; clone size: .; V gene: TRBV5-4; CDR3 length: 16; CDR3 DNA: TGTGCCAGCAGCTCGGCGGGGGTAAATATGAACACTGAAGCTTTCTTT; CDR3 protein: CASSSAGVNMNTEAFF
D gene: TRBD1; J gene: TRBJ2-2; clone size: .; V gene: TRBV30; CDR3 length: 14; CDR3 DNA: TGTGCCTGGAGTCCGGGGACAGACCCCGGGGAGCTGTTTTTT; CDR3 protein: CAWSPGTDPGELFF
D gene: .; J gene: TRBJ1-2; clone size: .; V gene: TRBV30; CDR3 length: 13; CDR3 DNA: TGTGCCTGTCAGGGTACTGAGGACTATGGCTACACCTTC; CDR3 protein: CACQGTEDYGYTF
D gene: .; J gene: TRBJ2-7; clone size: .; V gene: TRBV21-1; CDR3 length: 15; CDR3 DNA: TGTGCCAGCAGCAAAGTCCAGGGGAGGAGCTACGAGCAGTACTTC; CDR3 protein: CASSKVQGRSYEQYF
D gene: TRBD2; J gene: TRBJ2-1; clone size: .; V gene: TRBV28; CDR3 length: 14; CDR3 DNA: TGTGCCAGCAGTCCCACTCGGACTAGCCATGAGCAGTTCTTC; CDR3 protein: CASSPTRTSHEQFF
D gene: .; J gene: TRBJ1-5; clone size: .; V gene: TRBV2; CDR3 length: 16; CDR3 DNA: TGTGCCAGCAGACTAAATCAGGGCGGTAGCAATCAGCCCCAGCATTTT; CDR3 protein: CASRLNQGGSNQPQHF